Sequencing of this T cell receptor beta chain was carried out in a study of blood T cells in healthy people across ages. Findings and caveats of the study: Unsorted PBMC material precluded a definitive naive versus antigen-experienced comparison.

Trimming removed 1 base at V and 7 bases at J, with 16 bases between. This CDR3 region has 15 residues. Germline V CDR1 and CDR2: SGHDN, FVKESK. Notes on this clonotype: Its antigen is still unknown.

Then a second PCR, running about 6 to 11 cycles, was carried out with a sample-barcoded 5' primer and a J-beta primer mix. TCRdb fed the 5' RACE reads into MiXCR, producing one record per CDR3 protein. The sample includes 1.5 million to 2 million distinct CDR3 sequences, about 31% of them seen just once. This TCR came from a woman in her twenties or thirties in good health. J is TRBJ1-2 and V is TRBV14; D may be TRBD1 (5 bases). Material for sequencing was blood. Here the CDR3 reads CASSQVSYGGGGYTF. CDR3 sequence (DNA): TGTGCCAGCAGCCAAGTTTCATACGGGGGTGGTGGCTACACCTTC.